This T cell receptor beta chain was profiled in a study of blood T cells in healthy people across ages. In the study overall: For every two T cells, template switching captured about one barcoded beta molecule. General observations from the study: Naive CD4+ cells and diversity were both higher in long-lived donors than in aged donors. Age advanced and TCR beta diversity per million T cells fell, roughly linearly.

Germline V gene lookup returns CDR1 ENHRY and CDR2 SYGVKD. The CDR3 spans 13 residues. V shed 7 bases, J shed 4 bases, and the junction held 4 bases outside the gene matches. This clonotype has only one observation. Its antigen is unknown. In terms of origin and age, donors were healthy Caucasian individuals from Russia aged about 6 to 100. The second PCR ran roughly 7 to 12 cycles with a sample-barcoded 5' primer and J-beta primers. Via MiXCR, TCRdb re-called the 5' RACE reads, giving one row per CDR3 protein. The sample lists roughly 700,000 distinct CDR3 sequences; approximately 50% were seen once. Sequenced material: blood. The sequence was obtained from an older woman in good health. The V and J genes are TRBV10-3 and TRBJ2-1, with 7 bases that match TRBD1. CDR3 DNA sequence: TGTGCCATCACGACAGGGCCTTACAATGAGCAGTTCTTC. Protein product: CAITTGPYNEQFF.